The source of this TCR beta chain is a study of molecular identifiers for immune sequencing clone quantification. Study-wide results and caveats: Even with some 1 million naive cells present, spiked Jurkat TCR RNA from one cell was reportedly detectable.

This clonotype was seen ten or more times. No antigen is known for it. Previously described methods and listed TCR primers produced bulk TCR libraries. TCRdb reprocessed the PCR reads via MiXCR and lists one record per CDR3 protein. Here the sample spans about 510,000 distinct CDR3 sequences, 20% to 25% being singletons. This TCR was sampled from a human donor in good health. Some libraries in this study had Jurkat cell RNA spiked in. Sample: naive CD8+ T cells from blood, with Jurkat cell RNA spiked in. Subset here: FACS-sorted CD8+CD4-CCR7+CD45RA+ naive T cells.

The DNA for the CDR3 is TGTGCCAGCAGAGCGGGAATTAAGTACCAAGAGACCCAGTACTTC. Its translation is CASRAGIKYQETQYF. The V and J genes are TRBV2 and TRBJ2-5; 7 bases match TRBD2. CDR1 is SNHLY, CDR2 FYNNEI, per germline. The CDR3 has 15 residues. The V gene end was trimmed by 6 bases and the J gene end by 0 bases; junction bases not matched to a gene: 7.